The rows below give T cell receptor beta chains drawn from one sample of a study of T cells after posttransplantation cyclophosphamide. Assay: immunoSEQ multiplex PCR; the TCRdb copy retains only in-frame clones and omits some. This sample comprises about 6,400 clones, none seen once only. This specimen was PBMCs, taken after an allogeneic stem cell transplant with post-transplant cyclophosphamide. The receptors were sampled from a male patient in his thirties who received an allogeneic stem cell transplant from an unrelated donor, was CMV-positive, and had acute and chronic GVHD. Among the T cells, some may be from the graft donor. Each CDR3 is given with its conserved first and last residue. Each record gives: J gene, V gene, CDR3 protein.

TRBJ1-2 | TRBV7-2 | CASRDQTGYGYTF
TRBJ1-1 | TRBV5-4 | CASSFRAMNTEAFF
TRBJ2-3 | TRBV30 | CAYPLSSGSGNTQYF
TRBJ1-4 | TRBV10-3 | CAISEQGQGGEKLFF
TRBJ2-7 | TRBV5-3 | CARSFIAGESYEQYF
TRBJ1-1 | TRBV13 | CASSRGYEAFF
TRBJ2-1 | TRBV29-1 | CSVERGLAGGGEQFF
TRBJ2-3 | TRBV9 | CASSAGTSGSTDTQYF
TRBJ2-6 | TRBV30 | CAWSVGGANVLTF
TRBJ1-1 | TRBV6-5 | CAASTPMNTEAFF
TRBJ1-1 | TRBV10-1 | CASRDRADTEAFF
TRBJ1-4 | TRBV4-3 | CASSPSRGILFF
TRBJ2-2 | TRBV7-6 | CASSLIGQGNTGELFF
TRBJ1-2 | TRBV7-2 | CASSLGGGLDGYTF
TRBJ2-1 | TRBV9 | CASSVGTGWFNEQFF
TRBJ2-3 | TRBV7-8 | CASSVGLAGPGADTQYF
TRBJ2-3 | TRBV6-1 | CASGQGASGTDTQYF
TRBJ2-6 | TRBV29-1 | CSVGGTGGFSGANVLTF
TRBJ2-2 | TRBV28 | CASSNSGQGVDTGELFF
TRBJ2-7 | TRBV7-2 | CASSPGGEYEQYF
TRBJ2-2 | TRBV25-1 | CASSEFFMETDTGELFF
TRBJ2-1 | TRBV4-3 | CASSPSATSGRWAYNEQFF
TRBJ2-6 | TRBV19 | CASRDSWSSGANVLTF
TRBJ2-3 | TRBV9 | CASSVGTAPSTDTQYF
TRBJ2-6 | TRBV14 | CASSQGGPGANVLTF
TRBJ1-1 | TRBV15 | CATSRGRGLTEAFF
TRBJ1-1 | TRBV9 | CASSVARNTEAFF
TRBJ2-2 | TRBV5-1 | CASSFSGGGELFF
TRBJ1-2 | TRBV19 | CASTAQSGYGYTF